This note documents a single T cell receptor (beta chain) sequence. Its target is unknown. This entry comes from a study of cytomegalovirus exposure and HLA in healthy donors. V gave up 6 bases and J gave up 12 bases, with 24 bases separating them. CDR3 length: 14 residues. The germline V gene encodes CDR1 MDHEN and CDR2 SYDVKM. The PCR made use of 60 Vbeta and 13 Jbeta primers. Sequencing was performed with immunoSEQ multiplex PCR; in TCRdb, only in-frame clones are kept and a portion is missing. The table records approximately 61,000 clones, more than 70% of them present only once. Study conclusions and caveats: HLA allele associations emerged for 16,951 TCR beta sequences in a later analysis, at 0.05 false discovery rate.

This rearrangement joins TRBV28 to TRBJ2-7, with D perhaps TRBD2 (6 bases). This receptor was obtained from a man aged 50-60 years in good health and CMV-seropositive. Sequenced input: PBMCs. The CDR3 DNA sequence: TGTGCCAGCAGCTATGAATCGGGAGTCCCCAAATGGTACTTC. Translated, it gives CASSYESGVPKWYF.